The 2 T cell receptor beta chains below all came from one sample that was sequenced in a study of blood T cell repertoires in COVID-19. Sequenced by immunoSEQ multiplex PCR; TCRdb stores in-frame clones only, minus some. The table lists fewer than 180,000 clones, approximately 86% of them singletons. The sequenced sample consisted of peripheral blood. The receptors were sampled from a woman aged 60-70 years with active or convalescent COVID-19.

V usage is TRBV13 and J usage is TRBJ2-7, with 7 bases lining up with TRBD1. Unmatched junction bases numbered 7, after V lost 5 bases and J lost 0 bases. The CDR3 has 15 residues. Germline V CDR1 and CDR2: PRHDT, FYEKMQ (reference sequence). This chain's CDR3 is CASSNWDSLSYEQYF. CDR3 DNA sequence: TGTGCCAGCAGCAATTGGGACAGTCTCTCCTACGAGCAGTACTTC. The full variable domain, rest sourced from reference TRBV13 and TRBJ2-7, is AAGVIQSPRHLIKEKRETATLKCYPIPRHDTVYWYQQGPGQDPQFLISFYEKMQSDKGSIPDRFSAQQFSDYHSELNMSSLELGDSALYFCASSNWDSLSYEQYFGPGTRLTVT.

In this sample, this clone turned up many times. The rearrangement uses TRBV11-3 and TRBJ1-5; D remains unclear. This CDR3 is built from 17 residues. Germline V lookup: CDR1 SGHNT, CDR2 YENEEA. V was clipped by 4 bases and J by 1 base, with 17 bases between them. In DNA, the CDR3 is TGTGCCAGCAGCTCGGGCGGGTCCGGTGGGAGCAATCAGCCCCAGCATTTT. Amino acid sequence: CASSSGGSGGSNQPQHF.